The entry below gives a single TCR beta chain sequence along with its context. The data were taken from a study of cytomegalovirus exposure and HLA in healthy donors. PCR primers comprised 60 Vbeta and 13 Jbeta primers. Sequenced by immunoSEQ multiplex PCR; TCRdb stores in-frame clones only, minus some. The sample records fewer than 110,000 clones, about 80% being singletons. The sequence was collected from a man aged 40-55 years in good health and CMV-seronegative. Sequenced: PBMCs.

The CDR3 region has the DNA TGTGCCAGCAGACTCCGGGGGGGCCTCAACGAGCAGTACTTC. Translation gives CASRLRGGLNEQYF. This sequence joins TRBV6-5 and TRBJ2-7; 8 positions agree with TRBD2. V was clipped by 6 bases and J by 5 bases; unmatched bases: 9. CDR3 length: 14 residues. The V gene's germline CDR1 is MNHEY and CDR2 SVGAGI.